The TCR beta chain described here comes from a study of OX40 agonist ivuxolimab in advanced cancers. The method was immunoSEQ multiplex PCR; TCRdb's version includes in-frame clones alone and lacks a portion of them. The sample holds over 60,000 clones, 65% to 90% seen once. General study results and limits: In general, CD8+ T cells held more expanded clones than CD4+ did, on average. Low normalized T-cell clonal expansion was also seen in some nonresponders.

Comments on this clone: Its specificity is not known.

This TCR came from an adult with an advanced solid tumor such as melanoma, head and neck, liver or kidney cancer. Material: CD4+ or CD8+ T cells sorted from blood, obtained in a trial of the OX40 agonist ivuxolimab.

CDR3 protein: CASRVSGVYGNEQFF. DNA of the CDR3: TGTGCCAGCAGGGTTAGCGGGGTATACGGAAATGAGCAGTTCTTC. The chain is built from TRBV7-9 and TRBJ2-1, with 8 nucleotides matching TRBD2. Trimming took 6 bases from V and 7 from J; bases not matched to a gene: 11. The length of the CDR3 is 15 residues. Per the germline V gene, CDR1 is SEHNR and CDR2 is FQNEAQ (reference sequence).